This T cell receptor (beta chain) was obtained from a study of OX40 agonist ivuxolimab in advanced cancers. As for the study in general: Patients were infused with ivuxolimab every 2 weeks at 0.01 to 10 mg/kg.

From germline, CDR1 is MDHEN and CDR2 SYDVKM. The CDR3 contains 17 residues. The V end was cut by 2 bases, the J end by 6 bases, with 22 bases between. Here immunoSEQ multiplex PCR was the method, and the copy in TCRdb shows in-frame clones only, minus some. The data show 50,000 to 65,000 clones, just under 90% seen once. This receptor was identified in an adult with an advanced solid tumor such as melanoma, head and neck, liver or kidney cancer. V usage is TRBV28 and J usage is TRBJ1-1, with a weak D call TRBD1 (6 bases). The specimen comprised CD4+ or CD8+ T cells sorted from blood, sampled in a trial of the OX40 agonist ivuxolimab. CDR3 residues: CASSLTPGAGALSEAFF. The CDR3 nucleotides are TGTGCCAGCAGTTTAACCCCCGGGGCAGGGGCGCTTTCTGAAGCTTTCTTT.